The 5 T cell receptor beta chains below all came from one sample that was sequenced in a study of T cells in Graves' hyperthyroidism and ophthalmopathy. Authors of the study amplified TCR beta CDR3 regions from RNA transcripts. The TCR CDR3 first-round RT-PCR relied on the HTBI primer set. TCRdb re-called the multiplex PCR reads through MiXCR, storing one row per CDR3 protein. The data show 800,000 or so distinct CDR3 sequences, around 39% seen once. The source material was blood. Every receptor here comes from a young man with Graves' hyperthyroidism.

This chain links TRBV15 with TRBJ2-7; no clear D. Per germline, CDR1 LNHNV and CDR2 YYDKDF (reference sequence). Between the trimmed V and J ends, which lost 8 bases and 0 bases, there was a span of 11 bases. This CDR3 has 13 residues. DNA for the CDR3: TGTGCCACCTCTGGAGCCCTCTCCTACGAGCAGTACTTC. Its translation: CATSGALSYEQYF.

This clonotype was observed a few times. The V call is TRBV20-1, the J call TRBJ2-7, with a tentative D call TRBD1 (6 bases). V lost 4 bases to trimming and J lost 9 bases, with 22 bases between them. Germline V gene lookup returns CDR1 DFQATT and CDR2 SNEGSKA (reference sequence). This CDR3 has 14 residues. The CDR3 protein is CSATTRTETFGQYF. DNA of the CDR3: TGCAGTGCTACCACCAGGACAGAGACATTTGGGCAGTACTTC.

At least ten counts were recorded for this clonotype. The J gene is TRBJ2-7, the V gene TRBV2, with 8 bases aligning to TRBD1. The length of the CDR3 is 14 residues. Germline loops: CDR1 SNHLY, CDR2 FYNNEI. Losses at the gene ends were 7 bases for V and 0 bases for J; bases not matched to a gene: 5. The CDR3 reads CASTPGTGSYEQYF. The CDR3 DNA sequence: TGTGCCAGCACCCCAGGGACAGGCTCCTACGAGCAGTACTTC. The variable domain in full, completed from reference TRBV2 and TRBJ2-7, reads EPEVTQTPSHQVTQMGQEVILRCVPISNHLYFYWYRQILGQKVEFLVSFYNNEISEKSEIFDDQFSVERPDGSNFTLKIRSTKLEDSAMYFCASTPGTGSYEQYFGPGTRLTVT.

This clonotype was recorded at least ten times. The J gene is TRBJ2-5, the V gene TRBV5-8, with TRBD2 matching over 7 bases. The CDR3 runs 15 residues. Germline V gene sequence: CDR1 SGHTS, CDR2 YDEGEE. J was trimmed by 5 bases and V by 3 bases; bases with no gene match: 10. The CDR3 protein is CASSSSPSGPETQYF. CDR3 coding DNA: TGTGCCAGCAGCTCGTCCCCTAGCGGACCGGAGACCCAGTACTTC.

CDR3 nucleotide sequence: TGTGCCAGCAGTTCATCAGGGGGACTGTTTTTT. The encoded protein is CASSSSGGLFF. The chain is built from TRBV6-6 and TRBJ2-2; TRBD1 agrees at 7 bases. Looked up from germline, CDR1 is MNHNY and CDR2 is SVGAGI (reference sequence). The CDR3 runs 11 residues. V lost 4 bases and J lost 14; bases outside the gene matches: 4.